Sequencing of this T cell receptor (beta chain) was carried out in a study of OX40 agonist ivuxolimab in advanced cancers. Study in general: Partial responses were recorded for three patients, including one with hepatocellular carcinoma and two with cutaneous melanoma.

For this clone: Its antigen is undetermined.

CDR3 length equals 14 residues. J gave up 2 bases and V 6 bases, and 5 bases lay outside the gene matches. Germline loops: CDR1 SNHLY, CDR2 FYNNEI. Autoimmune disease history or systemic immunosuppression meant exclusion. Sampled blood was obtained at baseline, cycle 4 day 1, and cycle 7 day 1. Study-wide results and caveats: CD4+ and CD8+ blood T cells expanded clonally by week 6 at 0.1 to 3.0 mg/kg.

This table comes from immunoSEQ multiplex PCR, and its TCRdb copy is limited to in-frame clones, with some not included. The sample shows roughly 87,000 clones, around 92% of them seen only once. This TCR was sampled from an adult with an advanced solid tumor such as melanoma, head and neck, liver or kidney cancer. The rearrangement uses TRBV2 and TRBJ2-7, with 9 bases matching TRBD2. Source: CD4+ or CD8+ T cells sorted from blood, taken in a trial of the OX40 agonist ivuxolimab. The CDR3 loop reads CASSWTSEAYEQYF. CDR3 DNA: TGTGCCAGCAGCTGGACTAGCGAGGCCTACGAGCAGTACTTC.